The 31 T cell receptor beta chains given below trace back to one sample, sequenced in a study of T cells after yellow fever vaccination. TCRdb called the 5' RACE reads again in MiXCR, with one record for every CDR3 protein. Of a few hundred thousand distinct CDR3 sequences listed, 17% are singletons. The starting material was PBMCs, obtained 4 to 6 days after the first yellow fever vaccination. These receptors were collected from a young man who received the YFV17D yellow fever vaccine.

This clonotype was seen only a few times. The chain carries TRBV5-6 and TRBJ2-6; D gene ambiguous. The V and J ends lost 0 bases and 0 bases respectively, with 4 bases between them. Per germline, CDR1 SGHDT and CDR2 YYEEEE. The CDR3 contains 15 residues. The CDR3 bases are TGTGCCAGCAGCTTGGTTCACTCTGGGGCCAACGTCCTGACTTTC. Its protein is CASSLVHSGANVLTF.

This clonotype has only a few counts. The chain uses TRBV20-1 and TRBJ2-1; 8 positions match TRBD2. J lost 7 bases, V lost 6 bases, and 11 bases had no gene match. This CDR3 region has 14 residues. Germline CDR1 DFQATT, CDR2 SNEGSKA (reference sequence). CDR3 sequence: CSAPDRRGDNEQFF. The CDR3 DNA sequence: TGCAGTGCCCCCGATCGGCGGGGGGATAATGAGCAGTTCTTC.

This clonotype turned up a few times. The rearrangement joins TRBV7-9 to TRBJ2-4; 8 bases align to TRBD2. The CDR3 is made up of 16 amino acids. CDR1 is SEHNR and CDR2 is FQNEAQ in the germline V gene (reference sequence). V dropped 5 bases and J dropped 2; count of bases not matched to a gene: 8. This CDR3 is CASSAYGGATKNIQYF. Written as DNA, the CDR3 is TGTGCCAGCAGCGCATACGGGGGGGCGACCAAAAACATTCAGTACTTC.

This clonotype was found a few times. This chain joins TRBV7-9 and TRBJ1-4, with unresolved D. The germline V gene has CDR1 SEHNR and CDR2 FQNEAQ (reference sequence). V was pared by 4 bases and J by 1 base, with 13 bases between. The CDR3 extends over 16 amino acids. Here the CDR3 reads CASSYGSLITNEKLFF. Written as DNA, the CDR3 is TGTGCCAGCAGCTACGGATCCCTAATAACTAATGAAAAACTGTTTTTT.

This clonotype appeared a few times. V usage is TRBV2 and J usage is TRBJ2-1; D may be TRBD2 (7 bases). V was trimmed by 2 bases and J by 3 bases, leaving 17 bases between them. CDR3 length: 17 residues. Germline assignment: CDR1 SNHLY and CDR2 FYNNEI. The CDR3 nucleotides read TGTGCCAGCAGTGAATATGGTGTGCGGGGGCTCTACAATGAGCAGTTCTTC. This codes for CASSEYGVRGLYNEQFF.

The gene calls are TRBV5-1 and TRBJ1-6; TRBD1 is a possible D gene (6 bases). The CDR3 consists of 14 residues. Germline assignment: CDR1 SGHRS and CDR2 YFSETQ. V lost 3 bases to trimming and J lost 8 bases, with 12 bases between them. CDR3 protein: CASSSGQLDSPLHF. The DNA for the CDR3 is TGCGCCAGCAGCTCAGGACAGCTGGATTCACCCCTCCACTTT.

V usage is TRBV4-2 and J usage is TRBJ2-1; D ambiguous. In germline, CDR1 is LGHNA, CDR2 YNFKEQ. The CDR3 contains 15 residues. Trimming stripped 0 bases from V and 7 bases from J, with 13 bases between. Written as DNA, the CDR3 is TGTGCCAGCAGCCAAGAAAGCGTTCTAGGAAATGAGCAGTTCTTC. Encoded protein: CASSQESVLGNEQFF.

Remarks on this clonotype: Sequence at one end of the junction differs from germline and may be a read error. The J gene is TRBJ2-1, the V gene TRBV20-1; the D is unclear. The CDR3 is 11 amino acids. Per the germline V gene, CDR1 is DFQATT and CDR2 is SNEGSKA (reference sequence). The CDR3 region has the DNA TGCAGCGGGCTCTCCTACAAAGAGCAGTTCTTC. It is translated as CSGLSYKEQFF.

In this sample, this clonotype turned up a few times. The rearrangement joins TRBV20-1 to TRBJ1-1; tentatively, D is TRBD1 (6 bases). Germline CDR1 and CDR2: DFQATT and SNEGSKA (reference sequence). The V and J ends lost 3 bases and 5 bases respectively, with 10 bases between them. CDR3 length: 12 residues. As DNA, the CDR3 is TGCAGTGCTAGGGGGGCGGGGACTGAAGCTTTCTTT. Amino acid sequence: CSARGAGTEAFF.

This clonotype was detected a few times. V usage is TRBV5-1 and J usage is TRBJ1-1; 9 bases fit TRBD1. The germline CDR1 and CDR2 sequences are SGHRS and YFSETQ. Trimming took 4 bases from V and 0 from J; bases not matched to a gene: 10. The CDR3 runs to 17 residues. DNA of the CDR3: TGCGCCAGCAGCCAGGGACAGGGCCGACTGATGAACACTGAAGCTTTCTTT. It codes for CASSQGQGRLMNTEAFF. Full variable domain (remainder filled in from reference TRBV5-1 and TRBJ1-1): KAGVTQTPRYLIKTRGQQVTLSCSPISGHRSVSWYQQTPGQGLQFLFEYFSETQRNKGNFPGRFSGRQFSNSRSEMNVSTLELGDSALYLCASSQGQGRLMNTEAFFGQGTRLTVV.

This clonotype was counted a few times. The V and J genes are TRBV9 and TRBJ2-1; the D is unclear. CDR3 length: 11 amino acids. Germline V gene data show CDR1 as SGDLS and CDR2 as YYNGEE. V lost 0 bases and J 10 bases, leaving 5 bases between the germline ends. CDR3 coding DNA: TGTGCCAGCAGCGTAGAAGTGGAGCAGTTCTTC. Residues: CASSVEVEQFF.

This clonotype was seen only a few times. This chain connects TRBV20-1 to TRBJ2-1, with D uncertain. V was pared by 1 base and J by 7 bases, with 5 bases between. The germline gives CDR1 DFQATT, CDR2 SNEGSKA (reference sequence). The CDR3 is 11 residues long. The CDR3 here is CSARVINEQFF. As DNA, the CDR3 is TGCAGTGCTAGAGTTATAAATGAGCAGTTCTTC.

This clonotype has a handful of counts. This chain connects TRBV7-9 to TRBJ2-2; D might be TRBD2 (5 bases). Germline CDR1 SEHNR, CDR2 FQNEAQ (reference sequence). This CDR3 contains 16 residues. Trimming cost V 8 bases and J 1 base, with 17 bases left between them. The CDR3 reads CASPYPGSRNTGELFF. The CDR3 DNA sequence: TGTGCCAGCCCATACCCGGGGTCCCGGAACACCGGGGAGCTGTTTTTT.

The chain couples TRBV19 to TRBJ2-4, with a possible D match to TRBD1 (5 bases). The CDR3 contains 14 residues. Germline-derived CDR1 and CDR2 are LNHDA and SQIVND (reference sequence). Between the trimmed V and J ends, which lost 9 bases and 6 bases, there was a span of 18 bases. DNA of the CDR3: TGTGCCAGCGCTAACAGGATCGGTAGAAACATTCAGTACTTC. It is translated as CASANRIGRNIQYF.

The chain recombines TRBV15 with TRBJ1-3, with a weak D call TRBD1 (5 bases). In germline, CDR1 is LNHNV, CDR2 YYDKDF (reference sequence). The CDR3 extends over 16 amino acids. Trimming left V 3 bases short and J 4 bases short, with 16 bases between. CDR3: CATSSLAGPSGNTIYF. CDR3 nucleotides: TGTGCCACCAGCAGCCTTGCAGGGCCCTCGGGAAACACCATATATTTT.

The rearrangement uses TRBV4-2 and TRBJ2-5, with 8 bases aligning to TRBD1. Germline CDR1 is LGHNA and CDR2 is YNFKEQ. The CDR3 length is 16 residues. Germline trimming cut 3 bases from V and 2 bases from J; bases unmatched to any gene: 8. The CDR3 spells CASSQTGTGPQETQYF. CDR3 nucleotide sequence: TGTGCCAGCAGCCAGACCGGGACAGGCCCACAAGAGACCCAGTACTTC.

This clonotype was picked up a small number of times. The chain couples TRBV20-1 to TRBJ1-2; TRBD1 aligns across 8 bases. The germline V gene has CDR1 DFQATT and CDR2 SNEGSKA (reference sequence). CDR3 length: 14 residues. Trimming cost V 5 bases and J 4 bases; bases outside gene matches: 9. DNA for the CDR3: TGCAGTGCTCCAGGGACAGGCGATTTCTATGGCTACACCTTC. Translating it yields CSAPGTGDFYGYTF.

The rearrangement joins TRBV24-1 to TRBJ2-5; 7 positions match TRBD1. The CDR3 is made up of 14 amino acids. The germline CDR1 and CDR2 sequences are KGHDR and SFDVKD. The junction had 3 bases not matched to a gene; V was cut back by 4 bases and J by 2 bases. The CDR3 DNA reads TGTGCCACCAGTGACCCGGGACAGCAAGAGACCCAGTACTTC. It yields the protein CATSDPGQQETQYF.

This chain joins TRBV9 and TRBJ1-1; TRBD1 is a possible D gene (6 bases). The V end lost 3 bases, the J end lost 3 bases, and 9 bases lay between the germline ends. The germline V gene encodes CDR1 SGDLS and CDR2 YYNGEE. This CDR3 is built from 13 residues. CDR3 sequence (DNA): TGTGCCAGCAGCGACAGGGACGACACTGAAGCTTTCTTT. It encodes CASSDRDDTEAFF.

The rearrangement joins TRBV20-1 to TRBJ2-2; TRBD2 aligns across 9 bases. Losses at the gene ends were 5 bases for V and 1 base for J; bases not matched to a gene: 5. This CDR3 is 15 amino acids long. Germline CDR1 reads DFQATT; CDR2 reads SNEGSKA (reference sequence). The CDR3 region has the DNA TGCAGTGCTGGGTTAGCGGGGGTGAACACCGGGGAGCTGTTTTTT. Protein sequence: CSAGLAGVNTGELFF.

The chain links TRBV7-3 to TRBJ2-3, with a tentative D call TRBD1 (6 bases). CDR1 is SGHTA, CDR2 FQGTGA, per germline. This CDR3 has 16 residues. V was clipped by 5 bases and J by 1 base, with 16 bases between them. CDR3 sequence reads: CASSNLGARRTDTQYF. The CDR3 nucleotides read TGTGCCAGCAGCAACTTGGGGGCTCGTCGCACAGATACGCAGTATTTT.

This clonotype was detected only a few times. This chain links TRBV7-9 with TRBJ1-5, with 8 bases lining up with TRBD1. V trimming: 4 bases; J trimming: 4 bases; junction bases outside the gene matches: 3. CDR1 and CDR2 (germline): SEHNR, FQNEAQ (reference sequence). This CDR3 contains 14 residues. CDR3 sequence reads: CASSSGGVNQPQHF. The CDR3 DNA reads TGTGCCAGCAGCTCAGGGGGCGTGAATCAGCCCCAGCATTTT.

The sample holds many counts of this clonotype. This chain links TRBV11-2 with TRBJ2-2; D remains ambiguous. CDR3 length: 13 residues. Trimming removed 0 bases at V and 6 bases at J, with 5 bases between. Germline V CDR1 and CDR2: SGHAT, FQNNGV. The CDR3 bases are TGTGCCAGCAGCTTAGAGAGCTCCGGGGAGCTGTTTTTT. Translating it yields CASSLESSGELFF.

This clonotype was detected only a few times. The V call is TRBV20-1, the J call TRBJ2-2; TRBD2 matches at 7 bases. CDR1 is DFQATT, CDR2 SNEGSKA, per germline (reference sequence). The CDR3 is 12 residues long. The ends lost 2 bases at V and 6 bases at J; junction bases unmatched: 0. CDR3 in DNA: TGCAGTGCTAGACGGGGGGCCGGGGAGCTGTTTTTT. Residues: CSARRGAGELFF.

The chain has TRBV6-1 and TRBJ1-1; unclear D gene. Germline V lookup: CDR1 MNHNS, CDR2 SASEGT. The CDR3 has 14 residues. The V end was cut by 7 bases, the J end by 2 bases, with 14 bases between. Here the CDR3 reads CASTPTRVNTEAFF. CDR3 DNA sequence: TGTGCCAGCACTCCTACTAGGGTCAACACTGAAGCTTTCTTT.

This chain uses TRBV4-2 with TRBJ1-4, with D possibly TRBD1 on 6 matching bases. The CDR3 is 16 residues long. V shed 0 bases and J shed 7 bases, with 15 bases lying between them. Per germline, CDR1 LGHNA and CDR2 YNFKEQ. Here the CDR3 DNA reads TGTGCCAGCAGCCAAGAAAGGAGAGGGGGGTCTGAAAAACTGTTTTTT. It encodes CASSQERRGGSEKLFF.

This clonotype has just a few counts. The chain combines TRBV18 with TRBJ2-7; TRBD1 aligns across 7 bases. Germline V gives CDR1 KGHSH, CDR2 LQKENI. This CDR3 has 14 amino acids. The V gene end was trimmed by 7 bases and the J gene end by 0 bases; junction bases not matched to a gene: 6. The CDR3 region is CASFGTASSYEQYF. In DNA form, the CDR3 reads TGTGCCAGCTTCGGGACAGCGAGCTCCTACGAGCAGTACTTC.

This chain links TRBV12-3 or TRBV12-4 with TRBJ1-6; 7 bases fit TRBD1. The J segment lost 5 bases and the V segment lost 6 bases, leaving 4 bases of the junction unmatched. The CDR3 spans 14 residues. CDR3: CASSPGTDNSPLHF. CDR3 coding DNA: TGTGCCAGCAGCCCCGGGACAGATAATTCACCCCTCCACTTT.

This chain uses TRBV5-4 with TRBJ2-1; tentatively, D is TRBD1 (6 bases). Trimming shortened V by 4 bases and J by 6 bases, and 14 bases separated the two germline ends. CDR3 size: 14 residues. CDR1 is SGHNT, CDR2 YYREEE, per germline (reference sequence). The CDR3: CASSDTGWGNEQFF. CDR3 in DNA: TGTGCCAGCAGCGACACAGGGTGGGGCAATGAGCAGTTCTTC.

The chain employs TRBV5-1 and TRBJ2-2; TRBD2 matches at 10 bases. The J segment lost 7 bases and the V segment lost 1 base, leaving 7 bases of the junction unmatched. Germline loops: CDR1 SGHRS, CDR2 YFSETQ. The CDR3 totals 16 residues. In DNA, the CDR3 is TGCGCCAGCAGCTTGCCCCTAGCGGGGGACTTCGGGGAGCTGTTTTTT. Translated: CASSLPLAGDFGELFF. The variable domain in full, with the rest retrieved from reference TRBV5-1 and TRBJ2-2, is KAGVTQTPRYLIKTRGQQVTLSCSPISGHRSVSWYQQTPGQGLQFLFEYFSETQRNKGNFPGRFSGRQFSNSRSEMNVSTLELGDSALYLCASSLPLAGDFGELFFGEGSRLTVL.

The chain recombines TRBV6-1 with TRBJ1-2, with no clear D. CDR1 MNHNS and CDR2 SASEGT come from the germline V gene. The CDR3 runs to 12 residues. Trimming shortened V by 8 bases and J by 4 bases, and 11 bases separated the two germline ends. CDR3 DNA sequence: TGTGCCAGCTCCAGCCCTTTCTATGGCTACACCTTC. Translation: CASSSPFYGYTF.